A single sample is the source of the 27 T cell receptor beta chains below, sequenced in a study of cytomegalovirus exposure and HLA in healthy donors. PCR employed 60 Vbeta and 13 Jbeta primers. Sequencing was performed with immunoSEQ multiplex PCR; in TCRdb, only in-frame clones are kept and a portion is missing. The data hold 100,000 to 150,000 clones, with approximately 78% observed a single time. The specimen sequenced was PBMCs. Receptors originate from a man aged 35 to 55 in good health and CMV-seronegative.

Turning to this clone: The junction differs from germline at one of its ends, possibly a read error. This chain connects TRBV18 to TRBJ2-5; D not certain. The CDR3 spans 13 residues. CDR1 is KGHSH, CDR2 LQKENI, per germline. For the CDR3, the DNA is TGTGCCGGCTCACCGGGCAGAATAGAGACCCAGTACTTC. Protein sequence: CAGSPGRIETQYF. Full variable domain (remainder filled in from reference TRBV18 and TRBJ2-5): NAGVMQNPRHLVRRRGQEARLRCSPMKGHSHVYWYRQLPEEGLKFMVYLQKENIIDESGMPKERFSAEFPKEGPSILRIQQVVRGDSAAYFCAGSPGRIETQYFGPGTRLLVL.

J is TRBJ2-7 and V is TRBV19, with 8 bases that match TRBD1. From germline, CDR1 is LNHDA and CDR2 SQIVND (reference sequence). CDR3 length equals 13 residues. J lost 3 bases, V lost 4 bases, and 2 bases had no gene match. The CDR3 sequence is CASSNTGGYEQYF. CDR3 DNA sequence: TGTGCCAGTAGTAATACAGGGGGCTACGAGCAGTACTTC.

The chain carries TRBV7-9 and TRBJ2-3; D uncertain. The germline V gene has CDR1 SEHNR and CDR2 FQNEAQ (reference sequence). V was trimmed by 2 bases and J by 2 bases, leaving 2 bases between them. The CDR3 is 12 amino acids. The CDR3 is CASSLHTDTQYF. CDR3 DNA sequence: TGTGCCAGCAGCTTACACACAGATACGCAGTATTTT.

About this clone: The same CDR3 arises from other DNA sequences in this sample as well. The chain uses TRBV7-9 and TRBJ1-1; D uncertain. Germline CDR1 is SEHNR and CDR2 is FQNEAQ (reference sequence). V was pared by 1 base and J by 8 bases, with 5 bases between. The CDR3 has 11 amino acids. The CDR3 protein is CASSLGGEAFF. Here the CDR3 DNA reads TGTGCCAGCAGCTTAGGAGGAGAAGCTTTCTTT. Filled out from reference TRBV7-9 and TRBJ1-1, the complete variable domain reads DTGVSQNPRHKITKRGQNVTFRCDPISEHNRLYWYRQTLGQGPEFLTYFQNEAQLEKSRLLSDRFSAERPKGSFSTLEIQRTEQGDSAMYLCASSLGGEAFFGQGTRLTVV.

The chain employs TRBV7-2 and TRBJ1-5; 8 bases are a match to TRBD1. The CDR3 has 13 residues. Germline V CDR1 and CDR2: SGHTA, FQGNSA. J was trimmed by 6 bases and V by 5 bases; bases with no gene match: 3. CDR3 nucleotide sequence: TGTGCCAGCAGCACGGACAGGGTTCAGCCCCAGCATTTT. This encodes CASSTDRVQPQHF.

This clone was counted between two and nine times. The chain is built from TRBV2 and TRBJ2-3; no reliable D call. The CDR3 runs to 15 residues. Germline loops: CDR1 SNHLY, CDR2 FYNNEI. V dropped 3 bases and J dropped 0 bases, with 10 bases sitting between them. CDR3 bases: TGTGCCAGCAGTGAGTTTAGAACTAGCACAGATACGCAGTATTTT. Translated, it gives CASSEFRTSTDTQYF.

This chain connects TRBV5-8 to TRBJ1-2; possible D gene TRBD1, 5 bases. CDR3 length: 15 residues. Germline assignment: CDR1 SGHTS and CDR2 YDEGEE. The V gene lost 0 bases and the J gene lost 4 bases, with 13 bases spanning the gap. For the CDR3, the DNA is TGTGCCAGCAGCTTGGTCAGGGAACGGACCTATGGCTACACCTTC. This gives the protein CASSLVRERTYGYTF. Complete variable domain (other parts from reference TRBV5-8 and TRBJ1-2): EAGVTQSPTHLIKTRGQQATLRCSPISGHTSVYWYQQALGLGLQFLLWYDEGEERNRGNFPPRFSGRQFPNYSSELNVNALELEDSALYLCASSLVRERTYGYTFGSGTRLTVV.

This clone occurred once. The chain joins TRBV5-1 to TRBJ2-2; tentative D call: TRBD1 (5 bases). V lost 0 bases to trimming and J lost 3 bases, with 9 bases between them. The CDR3 loop spans 15 amino acids. CDR1 and CDR2 from the germline V gene are SGHRS and YFSETQ. CDR3 nucleotide sequence: TGCGCCAGCAGCTTGGAGGGGCCCGACACCGGGGAGCTGTTTTTT. Amino acids: CASSLEGPDTGELFF.

The CDR3 DNA is TGTGCCAGTAGTACAACCGGGACAGGGATCTATGGCTACACCTTC. It encodes CASSTTGTGIYGYTF. The V call is TRBV19, the J call TRBJ1-2, with 9 bases that match TRBD1. Germline-derived CDR1 and CDR2 are LNHDA and SQIVND (reference sequence). J gave up 4 bases and V 4 bases, and 7 bases lay outside the gene matches. This CDR3 spans 15 amino acids.

The V and J genes are TRBV5-4 and TRBJ1-3; D is possibly TRBD1 (6 bases). Germline CDR1 is SGHNT and CDR2 is YYREEE (reference sequence). With 3 bases removed from V and 6 bases from J, the gap between germline ends came to 16 bases. CDR3 size: 15 residues. The DNA of the CDR3 is TGTGCCAGCAGCTCGCCTGACAGGCTCCCAAACACCATATATTTT. Residues: CASSSPDRLPNTIYF.

Only a few counts were recorded for this clone. This sequence joins TRBV30 and TRBJ2-5; the match to TRBD2 covers 8 bases. Germline V gene sequence: CDR1 GTSNPN, CDR2 SVGIG (reference sequence). V shed 8 bases, J shed 5 bases, and the junction held 4 bases outside the gene matches. The CDR3 consists of 11 residues. CDR3 loop: CATTGGETQYF. CDR3 coding DNA: TGTGCCACAACGGGGGGGGAGACCCAGTACTTC.

V usage is TRBV15 and J usage is TRBJ1-5; D not resolved. This CDR3 region has 12 residues. Germline V lookup: CDR1 LNHNV, CDR2 YYDKDF (reference sequence). V lost 1 base and J 6 bases, leaving 4 bases between the germline ends. The CDR3 coding sequence is TGTGCCACCAGCAGAGTGGCTCAGCCCCAGCATTTT. This encodes CATSRVAQPQHF.

The rearrangement links TRBV28 to TRBJ2-1; TRBD2 is a possible D gene (7 bases). CDR1 MDHEN and CDR2 SYDVKM come from the germline V gene. Trimming took 6 bases from V and 0 from J, leaving 18 bases between them. The CDR3 length is 17 residues. The CDR3 is CASRIGGARSSYNEQFF. CDR3 in DNA: TGTGCCAGCAGAATAGGGGGGGCACGAAGCTCCTACAATGAGCAGTTCTTC.

The count of this clone is one. The chain combines TRBV6-5 with TRBJ2-7, with 11 nucleotides matching TRBD2. Germline V gene lookup returns CDR1 MNHEY and CDR2 SVGAGI. The CDR3 consists of 13 residues. J lost 1 base, V lost 10 bases, and 3 bases had no gene match. The CDR3 DNA sequence: TGTGCCACCAGGACTAGCGGGTCCTACGAGCAGTACTTC. Protein product: CATRTSGSYEQYF.

The gene calls are TRBV28 and TRBJ2-1; TRBD2 aligns across 8 bases. The CDR3 sequence is 12 residues long. The germline V gene has CDR1 MDHEN and CDR2 SYDVKM. The CDR3 DNA reads as TGTGCGGCTAGCGGGTATAACAATGAGCAGTTCTTC. Its protein is CAASGYNNEQFF. The whole variable domain, remainder taken from reference TRBV28 and TRBJ2-1, is DVKVTQSSRYLVKRTGEKVFLECVQDMDHENMFWYRQDPGLGLRLIYFSYDVKMKEKGDIPEGYSVSREKKERFSLILESASTNQTSMYLCAASGYNNEQFFGPGTRLTVL.

This rearrangement joins TRBV7-2 to TRBJ1-5; 7 bases agree with TRBD1. There are 13 residues in the CDR3. Germline assignment: CDR1 SGHTA and CDR2 FQGNSA. The J segment lost 5 bases and the V segment lost 4 bases, leaving 2 bases of the junction unmatched. Written as DNA, the CDR3 is TGTGCCAGCAGCTCGACAGGGTATCAGCCCCAGCATTTT. It is translated as CASSSTGYQPQHF.

The genes are TRBV7-2 and TRBJ2-7; D uncertain. Germline values: CDR1 SGHTA, CDR2 FQGNSA. This CDR3 is 13 amino acids long. V lost 5 bases, J lost 5 bases, and 13 bases lay in between. Here the CDR3 DNA reads TGTGCCAGCAGCCCGCGCTTGAAAAACGAGCAGTACTTC. Translating it yields CASSPRLKNEQYF.

This clone has more than one count but fewer than ten. The gene calls are TRBV4-1 and TRBJ2-1, with 11 bases fitting TRBD1. This CDR3 is 18 amino acids long. Germline V CDR1 and CDR2: MGHRA, YSYEKL. Losses at the gene ends were 4 bases for V and 6 bases for J; bases not matched to a gene: 14. In DNA, the CDR3 is TGCGCCAGCAGCCCTATATTTGGCGGGACAGGGGGAATCAATGAGCAGTTCTTC. Its protein product is CASSPIFGGTGGINEQFF.

This chain joins TRBV7-2 and TRBJ2-7; no definite D call. The ends were cut back, 5 bases at V and 0 bases at J, with 11 bases in the middle. Germline lookup yields CDR1 SGHTA and CDR2 FQGNSA. The CDR3 length is 14 residues. The CDR3 DNA sequence: TGTGCCAGCAGCCTGACGGAGAGCTCCTACGAGCAGTACTTC. This codes for CASSLTESSYEQYF.

The chain links TRBV4-1 to TRBJ1-1; D might be TRBD1 (6 bases). CDR3 size: 13 residues. CDR1 is MGHRA, CDR2 YSYEKL, per germline. With 5 bases removed from V and 6 bases from J, the gap between germline ends came to 13 bases. CDR3 amino acids: CASSSRTVAEAFF. Written as DNA, the CDR3 is TGCGCCAGCAGCTCTCGGACAGTGGCTGAAGCTTTCTTT.

To note about this clone: The junction differs from germline at one of its ends, possibly a read error. The chain employs TRBV30 and TRBJ2-7, with 7 nucleotides matching TRBD1. CDR1 GTSNPN and CDR2 SVGIG come from the germline V gene (reference sequence). The CDR3 loop spans 14 amino acids. The CDR3 coding sequence is TGTGCCTGGAGTGACCCGGACAGGCTCTTGGCTTTAAGGTTC. Its translation: CAWSDPDRLLALRF.

The chain employs TRBV4-2 and TRBJ2-7, with 7 bases lining up with TRBD2. CDR1 LGHNA and CDR2 YNFKEQ come from the germline V gene. V was pared by 0 bases and J by 1 base, with 6 bases of the junction left unmatched. The CDR3 has 16 amino acids. The CDR3 nucleotides are TGTGCCAGCAGCCAAGAGGCTAGCGGACGTTCCTACGAGCAGTACTTC. It yields the protein CASSQEASGRSYEQYF.

The chain couples TRBV7-2 to TRBJ2-5; TRBD2 aligns across 14 bases. Germline CDR1 SGHTA, CDR2 FQGNSA. The CDR3 is 13 amino acids. Trimming removed 4 bases from V and 13 bases from J; junction bases left unmatched: 5. CDR3 residues: CASSSRGLAGGYF. The CDR3 DNA reads TGTGCCAGCAGCTCACGAGGACTAGCGGGAGGGTACTTC.

This clone has only a few counts. The J gene is TRBJ2-2, the V gene TRBV5-1, with unresolved D. Germline assignment: CDR1 SGHRS and CDR2 YFSETQ. V shed 5 bases and J shed 3 bases, with 8 bases lying between them. The CDR3 covers 13 residues. CDR3 amino acids: CASRLQDTGELFF. DNA for the CDR3: TGCGCCAGCAGGCTCCAGGACACCGGGGAGCTGTTTTTT.

V and J are TRBV2 and TRBJ2-4, with a tentative D call TRBD2 (5 bases). The CDR3 is 13 amino acids. Germline CDR1 is SNHLY and CDR2 is FYNNEI. V shed 4 bases and J shed 9 bases, with 13 bases lying between them. This CDR3 is CASSVSGVGIQYF. Written as DNA, the CDR3 is TGTGCCAGCAGTGTATCCGGGGTGGGCATTCAGTACTTC.

The genes are TRBV5-1 and TRBJ1-4; TRBD1 aligns across 12 bases. V was clipped by 2 bases and J by 8 bases; unmatched bases: 7. CDR3 length: 16 amino acids. Germline values: CDR1 SGHRS, CDR2 YFSETQ. The CDR3 nucleotides read TGCGCCAGCAGCTTCGGGACAGGGGGCGCTAGGGAAAAACTGTTTTTT. Translating it yields CASSFGTGGAREKLFF.

This clone was recorded once. The genes are TRBV14 and TRBJ2-5; 8 nucleotides match TRBD2. Germline-derived CDR1 and CDR2 are SGHDN and FVKESK. The CDR3 length is 15 residues. V shed 4 bases, J shed 2 bases, and the junction held 6 bases outside the gene matches. As DNA, the CDR3 is TGTGCCAGCAGCCCTCGAGCGGGAGCACAAGAGACCCAGTACTTC. As protein: CASSPRAGAQETQYF.